This T cell receptor (beta chain) was obtained from a study of blood T cell repertoires in COVID-19. Background on the study: Samples of COVID-19 (acute and convalescent) were obtained from the United States, Italy and Spain. PBMCs, B-cell-depleted T cells, or T cells were the source of the cDNA or gDNA that made up the material.

Trimming at V came to 3 bases and at J to 4 bases, leaving 9 bases not matched to a gene. CDR3 length equals 16 residues. In germline, CDR1 is LNHDA, CDR2 SQIVND (reference sequence). Original processing methods: Amplification with reference gene primers provided the estimates of nucleated cell counts. Clones were read by immunoSEQ multiplex PCR, and TCRdb kept only the in-frame ones, dropping some. That table furnishes V, J and clone size, whereas the DNA furnished D and trimming. The sample yields about 78,000 clones, about nine tenths seen once. V is TRBV19 and J is TRBJ2-5, with 9 bases lining up with TRBD2. This receptor was taken from a woman aged 45 to 65 in a cohort sampled during active COVID-19. The sequenced sample was peripheral blood. This CDR3 reads CASSIGAGGSGETQYF. CDR3 nucleotides: TGTGCCAGTAGTATTGGCGCGGGAGGGTCAGGAGAGACCCAGTACTTC.